This T cell receptor (beta chain) is from a study of blood T cell repertoires in COVID-19. The sample holds a few counts of this clone. Sequencing was performed with immunoSEQ multiplex PCR; in TCRdb, only in-frame clones are kept and a portion is missing. The data hold 180,000 or so clones, with around 83% observed a single time. The CDR3 has 15 amino acids. Germline CDR1 SGDLS, CDR2 YYNGEE. Trimming cost V 5 bases and J 3 bases, with 17 bases left between them. This TCR was sampled from an elderly woman in a cohort sampled during active or convalescent COVID-19. The sequencing sample was made of peripheral blood. The rearrangement links TRBV9 to TRBJ1-2; D possibly corresponds to TRBD1 (6 bases). The CDR3 is CASSGLQGIDYGYTF. CDR3 DNA sequence: TGTGCCAGCAGTGGATTACAGGGTATTGACTATGGCTACACCTTC.